A single sample is the source of the 19 T cell receptor beta chains below, sequenced in a study of T-cell reconstitution after alpha-beta-depleted transplantation in children. Unique molecular identifiers were built into the TCRbeta library. In TCRdb, the PCR reads were re-called with MiXCR into one record per CDR3 protein. Among approximately 400,000 distinct CDR3 sequences listed, around 9.9% were seen once. The sequences come from PBMCs from the stem cell graft donor, collected from the stem cell graft. These receptor sequences come from a human donor who donated a stem cell graft to a child with acute myeloid leukemia.

This clonotype appeared many times. This chain uses TRBV5-6 with TRBJ2-1, with 12 bases fitting TRBD2. Germline CDR1 is SGHDT and CDR2 is YYEEEE. This CDR3 is 15 amino acids long. Trimming removed 4 bases from V and 5 bases from J; junction bases left unmatched: 4. CDR3 protein: CASSLRLAGDNEQFF. In DNA, the CDR3 is TGTGCCAGCAGCCTGAGACTAGCGGGGGACAATGAGCAGTTCTTC. Supplemented by reference TRBV5-6 and TRBJ2-1, the full variable domain reads DAGVTQSPTHLIKTRGQQVTLRCSPKSGHDTVSWYQQALGQGPQFIFQYYEEEERQRGNFPDRFSGHQFPNYSSELNVNALLLGDSALYLCASSLRLAGDNEQFFGPGTRLTVL.

This clonotype has only a few counts. The chain employs TRBV7-9 and TRBJ2-3, with TRBD2 identical over 8 bases. The V gene end was trimmed by 0 bases and the J gene end by 1 base; junction bases not matched to a gene: 0. Germline V CDR1 and CDR2: SEHNR, FQNEAQ (reference sequence). The CDR3 contains 15 residues. The CDR3 DNA reads TGTGCCAGCAGCTTAGCGACTAGCGGCACAGATACGCAGTATTTT. As protein: CASSLATSGTDTQYF.

The genes are TRBV7-9 and TRBJ2-3; perhaps TRBD1 as D (5 bases). Germline V lookup: CDR1 SEHNR, CDR2 FQNEAQ (reference sequence). The CDR3 is 15 amino acids. Trimming removed 5 bases from V and 1 base from J, with 13 bases in between. CDR3 coding DNA: TGTGCCAGCAGCCCAGAAGGGGTCCGCACAGATACGCAGTATTTT. This encodes CASSPEGVRTDTQYF.

This clonotype was recorded many times. The chain employs TRBV5-6 and TRBJ2-7, with 13 bases matching TRBD2. This CDR3 is 18 amino acids long. V shed 4 bases and J 3 bases; nucleotides not matched to a gene: 13. Germline loops: CDR1 SGHDT, CDR2 YYEEEE. The CDR3 DNA follows: TGTGCCAGCAGCCAGGAACCGGGACTAGCGGGGTTGTTCTACGAGCAGTACGTC. It codes for CASSQEPGLAGLFYEQYV.

The V gene is TRBV3-1, the J gene TRBJ2-3, with 7 bases fitting TRBD1. Trimming cost V 3 bases and J 4 bases; bases outside gene matches: 7. Germline lookup yields CDR1 LGHDT and CDR2 YNNKEL (reference sequence). This CDR3 is 15 amino acids long. The CDR3 loop is CASSHGYDRADTQYF. The DNA for the CDR3 is TGTGCCAGCAGCCACGGGTACGACAGGGCAGATACGCAGTATTTT.

The table lists this clonotype with a few counts. The chain employs TRBV7-6 and TRBJ2-7; D uncertain. V lost 5 bases and J lost 0, with 11 bases in between. The CDR3 consists of 14 residues. Germline V gene data show CDR1 as SGHVS and CDR2 as FNYEAQ. DNA for the CDR3: TGTGCCAGCAGCGCCGGAGTAAGCTCCTACGAGCAGTACTTC. This codes for CASSAGVSSYEQYF.

This clonotype has at least ten counts. The V and J genes are TRBV6-1 and TRBJ1-2; tentatively, D is TRBD1 (5 bases). Germline-derived CDR1 and CDR2 are MNHNS and SASEGT. V dropped 1 base and J dropped 6 bases, with 12 bases sitting between them. There are 14 residues in the CDR3. The CDR3 DNA is TGTGCCAGCAGTGAAGAGGGCAGGGTGCATGGCTACACCTTC. Translated, it gives CASSEEGRVHGYTF.

This clonotype came up a few times. The rearrangement uses TRBV5-1 and TRBJ2-7, with TRBD2 matching over 8 bases. Germline values: CDR1 SGHRS, CDR2 YFSETQ. V lost 0 bases to trimming and J lost 2 bases; unmatched junction nucleotides: 4. The CDR3 covers 15 residues. The CDR3 bases are TGCGCCAGCAGCTTGGATGGCGGGGGGACCTACGAGCAGTACTTC. The encoded protein is CASSLDGGGTYEQYF.

The chain joins TRBV12-3 or TRBV12-4 to TRBJ1-5; D is uncertain. V was cut by 6 bases and J by 1 base, with 19 bases left in between. CDR3 length: 17 residues. The CDR3 bases are TGTGCCAGCAGCTCGCCCCCGGACCGCCGAAGCAATCAGCCCCAGCATTTT. This codes for CASSSPPDRRSNQPQHF.

There are many counts of this clonotype. The rearrangement joins TRBV6-1 to TRBJ2-2; D may be TRBD1 or TRBD2 (5 bases each). There are 13 residues in the CDR3. Germline V gene data show CDR1 as MNHNS and CDR2 as SASEGT. V was trimmed by 6 bases and J by 8 bases, leaving 13 bases between them. CDR3 DNA: TGTGCCAGCAGAAGAGGGGCACCTGGGGAGCTGTTTTTT. It codes for CASRRGAPGELFF.

This clonotype was recorded many times. V is TRBV5-5 and J is TRBJ2-7; 9 bases align to TRBD1. Germline V gene data show CDR1 as SGHKS and CDR2 as YYEKEE (reference sequence). J was trimmed by 1 base and V by 2 bases; bases with no gene match: 4. The length of the CDR3 is 15 residues. The CDR3 protein is CASSFTGQGSYEQYF. CDR3 coding DNA: TGTGCCAGCAGCTTTACGGGACAGGGATCCTACGAGCAGTACTTC. The full variable domain, its missing parts supplied by reference TRBV5-5 and TRBJ2-7, is DAGVTQSPTHLIKTRGQQVTLRCSPISGHKSVSWYQQVLGQGPQFIFQYYEKEERGRGNFPDRFSARQFPNYSSELNVNALLLGDSALYLCASSFTGQGSYEQYFGPGTRLTVT.

The rearrangement uses TRBV5-1 and TRBJ1-1; D perhaps matches TRBD1 (5 bases). Germline CDR1 reads SGHRS; CDR2 reads YFSETQ. The CDR3 runs to 16 residues. V dropped 0 bases and J dropped 4 bases, with 16 bases sitting between them. For the CDR3, the DNA is TGCGCCAGCAGCTTGGCCGTCGGGGCGGGGATCACTGAAGCTTTCTTT. It codes for CASSLAVGAGITEAFF. Full variable domain (rest looked up from reference TRBV5-1 and TRBJ1-1): KAGVTQTPRYLIKTRGQQVTLSCSPISGHRSVSWYQQTPGQGLQFLFEYFSETQRNKGNFPGRFSGRQFSNSRSEMNVSTLELGDSALYLCASSLAVGAGITEAFFGQGTRLTVV.

This clonotype was seen many times. The chain uses TRBV12-3 or TRBV12-4 and TRBJ2-5, with 11 bases fitting TRBD2. Losses at the gene ends were 5 bases for V and 1 base for J; bases not matched to a gene: 6. The CDR3 has 16 residues. DNA for the CDR3: TGTGCCAGCAGTCCCCTGACTAGCGGGACCCAAGAGACCCAGTACTTC. Amino acid sequence: CASSPLTSGTQETQYF.

This clonotype appeared a few times. CDR3 in amino acids: CASSLVQGSYYEQYV. CDR3 DNA sequence: TGTGCCAGCAGCTTAGTGCAAGGGTCTTATTACGAGCAGTACGTC. The chain employs TRBV11-2 and TRBJ2-7, with D unclear. There are 15 residues in the CDR3. Germline CDR1 SGHAT, CDR2 FQNNGV. With 1 base removed from V and 4 bases from J, the gap between germline ends came to 14 bases.

This clonotype has more than one count but fewer than ten. This chain links TRBV20-1 with TRBJ1-5, with 12 bases aligning to TRBD1. The germline V gene has CDR1 DFQATT and CDR2 SNEGSKA (reference sequence). The CDR3 length is 15 residues. V shed 6 bases and J 5 bases; nucleotides not matched to a gene: 8. CDR3 protein: CSAPGQGAGDQPQHF. CDR3 bases: TGCAGTGCACCGGGACAGGGGGCTGGGGATCAGCCCCAGCATTTT.

The V and J genes are TRBV5-1 and TRBJ2-5; the D is unclear. The CDR3 is 13 amino acids. In germline, CDR1 is SGHRS, CDR2 YFSETQ. V lost 3 bases, J lost 5 bases, and 11 bases lay in between. The CDR3 loop is CASSSPGLETQYF. The CDR3 nucleotides read TGCGCCAGCAGCTCCCCCGGGCTTGAGACCCAGTACTTC.

This clonotype was observed many times. The CDR3 DNA reads TGCAGCGTGGCAGGGTTAAGCGGAAACACCATATATTTT. Amino acid sequence: CSVAGLSGNTIYF. The chain employs TRBV29-1 and TRBJ1-3, with D perhaps matching TRBD1 (5 bases). The CDR3 has 13 residues. Germline loops: CDR1 SQVTM, CDR2 ANQGSEA. V was pared by 6 bases and J by 4 bases, with 13 bases between.

There are a few counts of this clonotype. This rearrangement joins TRBV6-1 to TRBJ2-5, with 8 bases matching TRBD1. Germline-derived CDR1 and CDR2 are MNHNS and SASEGT. CDR3 length: 16 residues. V was clipped by 5 bases and J by 2 bases; unmatched bases: 10. The CDR3 DNA sequence: TGTGCCAGCAGTAAGAAAGACAGGGGCCCACAAGAGACCCAGTACTTC. Translation: CASSKKDRGPQETQYF.

V and J are TRBV20-1 and TRBJ2-4; tentatively, D is TRBD2 (5 bases). Deletions cut 6 bases from V and 0 bases from J, with 12 bases between. Germline V gene sequence: CDR1 DFQATT, CDR2 SNEGSKA (reference sequence). The CDR3 extends over 14 amino acids. The CDR3 nucleotides are TGCAGTGCATTTGGACTGATAGCCAAAAACATTCAGTACTTC. It specifies CSAFGLIAKNIQYF.